The 5 T cell receptor beta chains given below trace back to one sample, sequenced in a study of cytomegalovirus exposure and HLA in healthy donors (dated by TCRdb to between 2016 and 2019). Libraries were made using the immunoSEQ multiplex PCR assay. For the multiplex PCR, a mixture combining 60 forward primers for TCR Vbeta segments and 13 reverse primers for TCR Jbeta segments was used. TCRdb provides this immuneACCESS table in a form limited to in-frame rearrangements. Some clones are lacking; in checked studies, under half of them reflect an unresolved V gene, and why the rest are absent is not known. In this sample the table shows 200,000 to 250,000 clones, 70% to 85% of which occur a single time. The ten largest clones take up approximately 0.62% of the sample. The source material was PBMCs. These receptors came from a woman aged 35 to 49 in good health and CMV-seronegative.

J is TRBJ1-2 and V is TRBV18; D may be TRBD1 (5 bases). The germline CDR1 and CDR2 sequences are KGHSH and LQKENI. The ends were cut back, 3 bases at V and 4 bases at J, with 15 bases in the middle. This CDR3 has 15 residues. The CDR3 protein is CASSPQQQGGYGYTF. In DNA form, the CDR3 reads TGTGCCAGCTCACCCCAACAGCAGGGTGGCTATGGCTACACCTTC.

The chain combines TRBV29-1 with TRBJ1-1, with 8 bases lining up with TRBD1. Germline V gene data show CDR1 as SQVTM and CDR2 as ANQGSEA. The CDR3 is 11 residues long. The junction had 3 bases not matched to a gene; V was cut back by 6 bases and J by 6 bases. The CDR3 nucleotides are TGCAGCGTGTGGACAGGGTCTGAAGCTTTCTTT. Its translation is CSVWTGSEAFF.

The chain employs TRBV6-5 and TRBJ2-1, with 8 bases lining up with TRBD2. CDR1 is MNHEY, CDR2 SVGAGI, per germline. The CDR3 contains 16 residues. The J segment lost 8 bases and the V segment lost 0 bases, leaving 9 bases of the junction unmatched. In DNA, the CDR3 is TGTGCCAGCAGTTACTCGAGCGGGGGAGGGGCCTATGAGCAGTTCTTC. It codes for CASSYSSGGGAYEQFF.

The chain recombines TRBV28 with TRBJ1-2; 8 nucleotides agree with TRBD1. J was trimmed by 2 bases and V by 10 bases; bases with no gene match: 21. CDR1 and CDR2 from the germline V gene are MDHEN and SYDVKM. CDR3 length equals 18 residues. The CDR3: CATHVRDRFWARNYGYTF. The CDR3 nucleotides read TGTGCCACCCACGTCCGGGACAGGTTCTGGGCCCGAAACTATGGCTACACCTTC.

V is TRBV4-2 and J is TRBJ2-5; D remains unclear. V dropped 0 bases and J dropped 2 bases, with 10 bases sitting between them. The CDR3 has 15 amino acids. Germline values: CDR1 LGHNA, CDR2 YNFKEQ. CDR3 sequence (DNA): TGTGCCAGCAGCCAAGATGGAGACTCGCAAGAGACCCAGTACTTC. Residues: CASSQDGDSQETQYF.